These 26 T cell receptor beta chains originate from one sample sequenced in a study of T cells in Graves' hyperthyroidism and ophthalmopathy. TCR beta CDR3 regions were amplified from RNA transcripts. With the HTBI primer set, the TCR CDR3 went through a first round of RT-PCR. Each CDR3 protein gets one entry after TCRdb re-called the multiplex PCR reads with MiXCR. The sample yields 450,000 to 700,000 distinct CDR3 sequences, around 42% seen once. The sequenced sample consisted of peripheral blood or thyroid tissue (not recorded which). These TCRs come from an adult woman with Graves' disease, either hyperthyroidism or ophthalmopathy (not recorded which).

The rearrangement uses TRBV5-1 and TRBJ1-6, with TRBD1 as a possible D gene (6 bases). Germline-derived CDR1 and CDR2 are SGHRS and YFSETQ. V dropped 1 base and J dropped 10 bases, with 15 bases sitting between them. CDR3 length equals 15 residues. The DNA for the CDR3 is TGCGCCAGCAGCTTGACAGGGAAGAAAGAATCACCCCTCCACTTT. Translating gives CASSLTGKKESPLHF. The whole variable domain, remainder taken from reference TRBV5-1 and TRBJ1-6, is KAGVTQTPRYLIKTRGQQVTLSCSPISGHRSVSWYQQTPGQGLQFLFEYFSETQRNKGNFPGRFSGRQFSNSRSEMNVSTLELGDSALYLCASSLTGKKESPLHFGNGTRLTVT.

This clonotype was found once. V is TRBV19 and J is TRBJ2-2, with D possibly matching TRBD1 (6 bases). V lost 6 bases, J lost 5 bases, and 19 bases lay in between. The CDR3 sequence is 16 residues long. CDR1 LNHDA and CDR2 SQIVND come from the germline V gene (reference sequence). The CDR3 sequence is CASSFSLNTGTGELFF. As DNA, the CDR3 is TGTGCCAGTAGCTTCAGCTTGAACACAGGGACCGGGGAGCTGTTTTTT.

Only one count was recorded for this clonotype. A single base separates this from a much larger clone, so it may be a read error. J is TRBJ2-2 and V is TRBV6-5; D remains ambiguous. The CDR3 covers 15 residues. Trimming took 7 bases from V and 6 from J, leaving 18 bases between them. The germline CDR1 and CDR2 sequences are MNHEY and SVGAGI. CDR3 loop: CASTTLMGPAGELFF. The DNA of the CDR3 is TGTGCCAGCACCACCCTTATGGGCCCCGCCGGGGAGCTGTTTTTT.

This clonotype was observed a few times. The chain combines TRBV2 with TRBJ2-5; D is tentatively TRBD1 or TRBD2 (5 bases each). The CDR3 is 15 residues long. From germline, CDR1 is SNHLY and CDR2 FYNNEI. V dropped 3 bases and J dropped 6 bases, with 17 bases sitting between them. CDR3 in DNA: TGTGCCAGCAGTGATGGGACCAGGGTTGGAAAGACCCAGTACTTC. Amino acids: CASSDGTRVGKTQYF. The whole variable domain, remainder taken from reference TRBV2 and TRBJ2-5, is EPEVTQTPSHQVTQMGQEVILRCVPISNHLYFYWYRQILGQKVEFLVSFYNNEISEKSEIFDDQFSVERPDGSNFTLKIRSTKLEDSAMYFCASSDGTRVGKTQYFGPGTRLLVL.

This clonotype was recorded at least ten times. The chain recombines TRBV19 with TRBJ1-1, with a possible D match to TRBD1 (5 bases). The CDR3 length is 16 residues. From germline, CDR1 is LNHDA and CDR2 SQIVND (reference sequence). With 6 bases removed from V and 1 base from J, the gap between germline ends came to 18 bases. CDR3 sequence (DNA): TGTGCCAGTAGACTAACCCACGTACAGGCGAACACTGAAGCTTTCTTT. Encoded protein: CASRLTHVQANTEAFF.

With regard to this clonotype: Likely a read error: the CDR3 ends without its conserved phenylalanine or tryptophan. No DNA is shown, since the ends of the CDR3 on it are uncertain; the CDR3 is the one TCRdb lists. V is TRBV7-9 and J is TRBJ1-1; TRBD1 is the table's D call, not checked against the DNA. Germline assignment: CDR1 SEHNR and CDR2 FQNEAQ (reference sequence). Including both end residues, the CDR3 is 11 amino acids long. CDR3 in amino acids: CASSDFLRPQA.

This clonotype occurred many times. The chain employs TRBV6-6 and TRBJ1-1; TRBD1 is a possible D gene (6 bases). Trimming took off 8 bases at V and 8 bases at J, with 12 bases between the two ends. Looked up from germline, CDR1 is MNHNY and CDR2 is SVGAGI (reference sequence). The CDR3 is 11 residues long. Written as DNA, the CDR3 is TGTGCCAGCGATCGGAGGGGGGAAGCTTTCTTT. The encoded protein is CASDRRGEAFF.

V is TRBV10-3 and J is TRBJ1-2, with 7 nucleotides matching TRBD1. The CDR3 totals 15 residues. The V segment lost 5 bases and the J segment 5 bases; nucleotides outside the gene matches: 11. CDR1 is ENHRY and CDR2 is SYGVKD in the germline V gene. As DNA, the CDR3 is TGTGCCATCAGTTTTGGACAGGCGCTTGCTTATGGCTACACCTTC. Its protein product is CAISFGQALAYGYTF.

At least ten counts were recorded for this clonotype. The chain carries TRBV6-6 and TRBJ2-2; TRBD2 might be the D (6 bases). Between the trimmed V and J ends, which lost 6 bases and 7 bases, there was a span of 9 bases. The germline V gene has CDR1 MNHNY and CDR2 SVGAGI (reference sequence). The CDR3 runs to 12 residues. As DNA, the CDR3 is TGTGCCAGCAGGGGGAGGAACGGGGAGCTGTTTTTT. Its translation: CASRGRNGELFF.

The chain joins TRBV24-1 to TRBJ1-1; D possibly corresponds to TRBD1 (5 bases). V was trimmed by 7 bases and J by 4 bases, leaving 12 bases between them. The germline gives CDR1 KGHDR, CDR2 SFDVKD. CDR3 size: 13 residues. The CDR3, as DNA: TGTGCCACCAGATCCCCCGGGGGCACTGAAGCTTTCTTT. Translated: CATRSPGGTEAFF.

The chain couples TRBV5-1 to TRBJ1-1; 7 bases are a match to TRBD1. The germline V gene has CDR1 SGHRS and CDR2 YFSETQ. The CDR3 length is 16 residues. V shed 1 base, J shed 4 bases, and the junction held 10 bases outside the gene matches. CDR3: CASSLIPDREVTEAFF. The CDR3, as DNA: TGCGCCAGCAGCTTGATCCCAGACAGGGAGGTCACTGAAGCTTTCTTT.

A remark on this clonotype: This could be a read error, since a much larger clone is one nucleotide away. The chain is built from TRBV4-1 and TRBJ1-2; D is unresolved. This CDR3 has 16 amino acids. Germline values: CDR1 MGHRA, CDR2 YSYEKL. CDR3 residues: CASSRAIGGKMGSYIF. CDR3 DNA: TGCGCCAGCAGCCGGGCGATTGGAGGAAAAATGGGCAGCTACATCTTC.

J is TRBJ2-7 and V is TRBV6-5; no definite D call. The CDR3 loop spans 15 amino acids. The V end lost 6 bases, the J end lost 5 bases, and 20 bases lay between the germline ends. The germline CDR1 and CDR2 sequences are MNHEY and SVGAGI. The CDR3 spells CASSPLSGRFHEQYF. DNA for the CDR3: TGTGCCAGCAGCCCTCTTTCGGGTAGGTTCCACGAGCAGTACTTC.

This clonotype has a count of ten or more. The chain has TRBV7-2 and TRBJ2-2; D unclear. The CDR3 length is 14 residues. Per germline, CDR1 SGHTA and CDR2 FQGNSA. Trimming took off 5 bases at V and 2 bases at J, with 9 bases between the two ends. For the CDR3, the DNA is TGTGCCAGCAGCCCCCGACCAAACACCGGGGAGCTGTTTTTT. Residues: CASSPRPNTGELFF. The whole variable domain, remainder taken from reference TRBV7-2 and TRBJ2-2, is GAGVSQSPSNKVTEKGKDVELRCDPISGHTALYWYRQSLGQGLEFLIYFQGNSAPDKSGLPSDRFSAERTGGSVSTLTIQRTQQEDSAVYLCASSPRPNTGELFFGEGSRLTVL.

The table lists this clonotype with many counts. The chain employs TRBV7-2 and TRBJ2-2; 8 bases match TRBD1. This CDR3 comprises 16 residues. The germline V gene encodes CDR1 SGHTA and CDR2 FQGNSA. With V trimmed by 5 bases and J by 4 bases, 9 bases remained unmatched. The CDR3 DNA sequence: TGTGCCAGCAGCGACAGGGGTGCGTTTGGCACCGGGGAGCTGTTTTTT. Its protein product is CASSDRGAFGTGELFF.

This clonotype was recorded at least ten times. The rearrangement uses TRBV19 and TRBJ1-5; 10 bases align to TRBD1. The germline V gene encodes CDR1 LNHDA and CDR2 SQIVND (reference sequence). This CDR3 is 15 amino acids long. The junction had 5 bases not matched to a gene; V was cut back by 5 bases and J by 4 bases. The CDR3 sequence: CASSRQGARNQPQHF. The CDR3 DNA sequence: TGTGCCAGTAGTCGACAGGGGGCTAGGAATCAGCCCCAGCATTTT.

The rearrangement joins TRBV7-9 to TRBJ1-6; 8 bases agree with TRBD1. The CDR3 has 15 amino acids. Germline CDR1 reads SEHNR; CDR2 reads FQNEAQ (reference sequence). V dropped 3 bases and J dropped 9; count of bases not matched to a gene: 7. CDR3: CASSFSAGGVSPLHF. CDR3 nucleotides: TGTGCCAGCAGCTTTTCGGCAGGGGGCGTTTCACCCCTCCACTTT.

The gene calls are TRBV7-9 and TRBJ2-1, with TRBD2 identical over 8 bases. The CDR3 length is 16 residues. CDR1 is SEHNR and CDR2 is FQNEAQ in the germline V gene (reference sequence). V dropped 5 bases and J dropped 6; count of bases not matched to a gene: 12. As DNA, the CDR3 is TGTGCCAGCAGCCTACCGGCTAGCGGGTCGGGCAATGAGCAGTTCTTC. Its protein is CASSLPASGSGNEQFF.

The V gene is TRBV7-3, the J gene TRBJ2-5; TRBD2 is a possible D gene (5 bases). Trimming shortened V by 2 bases and J by 5 bases, and 21 bases separated the two germline ends. The CDR3 is 17 amino acids. Germline CDR1 SGHTA, CDR2 FQGTGA. The CDR3 DNA reads as TGTGCCAGCAGCTTAGCCACAGCGTGGGAGCTTTCCGAGACCCAGTACTTC. The encoded protein is CASSLATAWELSETQYF. The full variable domain, with the rest looked up from reference TRBV7-3 and TRBJ2-5, is GAGVSQTPSNKVTEKGKYVELRCDPISGHTALYWYRQSLGQGPEFLIYFQGTGAADDSGLPNDRFFAVRPEGSVSTLKIQRTERGDSAVYLCASSLATAWELSETQYFGPGTRLLVL.

This clonotype occurred a few times. V usage is TRBV10-3 and J usage is TRBJ1-2, with D perhaps TRBD1 (6 bases). There are 14 residues in the CDR3. Trimming pared 4 bases from V and 5 bases from J, leaving 14 bases between. Germline V gene lookup returns CDR1 ENHRY and CDR2 SYGVKD. CDR3 amino acids: CAISGQGPDYGYTF. The CDR3 nucleotides are TGTGCCATCAGTGGGCAGGGGCCCGATTATGGCTACACCTTC.

This chain uses TRBV25-1 with TRBJ1-4, with TRBD1 identical over 7 bases. Per the germline V gene, CDR1 is MGHDK and CDR2 is SYGVNS. The CDR3 has 17 residues. The V gene end was trimmed by 0 bases and the J gene end by 8 bases; junction bases not matched to a gene: 12. The CDR3 bases are TGTGCCAGCAGTGAATACGTCTTCCGGCAGGGGGGAGAAAAACTGTTTTTT. It encodes CASSEYVFRQGGEKLFF.

This clonotype was recorded many times. The chain carries TRBV4-1 and TRBJ1-1; D ambiguous. Germline loops: CDR1 MGHRA, CDR2 YSYEKL. With 1 base removed from V and 10 bases from J, the gap between germline ends came to 7 bases. The CDR3 loop spans 11 amino acids. This CDR3 reads CASSQAARAFF. The CDR3 nucleotides are TGCGCCAGCAGCCAAGCGGCTCGAGCTTTCTTT.

The rearrangement joins TRBV20-1 to TRBJ1-1; 7 bases fit TRBD1. V gave up 4 bases and J gave up 1 base; unmatched junction bases: 3. This CDR3 region has 13 residues. The germline V gene has CDR1 DFQATT and CDR2 SNEGSKA (reference sequence). This CDR3 reads CSATRQGNTEAFF. DNA for the CDR3: TGCAGTGCTACCCGACAGGGGAACACTGAAGCTTTCTTT.

The chain uses TRBV10-2 and TRBJ1-2; 7 bases are shared with TRBD1. V shed 2 bases and J 6 bases; nucleotides not matched to a gene: 0. Germline V gene data show CDR1 as WSHSY and CDR2 as SAAADI. This CDR3 has 12 residues. CDR3 protein: CASSEDRDGYTF. In DNA form, the CDR3 reads TGCGCCAGCAGTGAGGACAGGGATGGCTACACCTTC.

The chain combines TRBV20-1 with TRBJ1-2; D remains unclear. Germline lookup yields CDR1 DFQATT and CDR2 SNEGSKA (reference sequence). CDR3 length: 13 residues. The V end was cut by 5 bases, the J end by 8 bases, with 18 bases between. CDR3 nucleotide sequence: TGCAGTGCTGGGTTCACGCGGAATCCGGGCTACACCTTC. It codes for CSAGFTRNPGYTF.

The chain combines TRBV9 with TRBJ2-3; 8 bases fit TRBD2. The CDR3 consists of 14 residues. With 6 bases clipped from V and 6 bases from J, the junction kept 9 bases outside the gene matches. Germline values: CDR1 SGDLS, CDR2 YYNGEE. CDR3 amino acids: CASTSTSASDTQYF. The CDR3 DNA reads as TGTGCCAGCACCTCGACTAGCGCGTCCGATACGCAGTATTTT.